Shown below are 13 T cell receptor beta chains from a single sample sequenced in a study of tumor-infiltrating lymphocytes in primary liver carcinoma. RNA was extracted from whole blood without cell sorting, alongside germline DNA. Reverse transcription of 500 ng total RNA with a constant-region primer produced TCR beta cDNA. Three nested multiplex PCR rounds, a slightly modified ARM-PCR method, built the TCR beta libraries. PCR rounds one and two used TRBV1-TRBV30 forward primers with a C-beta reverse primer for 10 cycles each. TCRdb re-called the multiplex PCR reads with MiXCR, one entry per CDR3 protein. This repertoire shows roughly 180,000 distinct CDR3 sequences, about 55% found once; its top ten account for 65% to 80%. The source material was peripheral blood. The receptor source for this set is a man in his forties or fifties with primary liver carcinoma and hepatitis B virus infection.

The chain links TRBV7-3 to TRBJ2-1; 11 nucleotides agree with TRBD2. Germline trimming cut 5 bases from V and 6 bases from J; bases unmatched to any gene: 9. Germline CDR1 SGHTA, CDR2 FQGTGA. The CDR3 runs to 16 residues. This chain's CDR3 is CASSPSGLAGGNEQFF. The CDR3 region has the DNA TGTGCCAGCAGCCCATCCGGACTAGCGGGCGGCAATGAGCAGTTCTTC. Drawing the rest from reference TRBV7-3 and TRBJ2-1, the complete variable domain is GAGVSQTPSNKVTEKGKYVELRCDPISGHTALYWYRQSLGQGPEFLIYFQGTGAADDSGLPNDRFFAVRPEGSVSTLKIQRTERGDSAVYLCASSPSGLAGGNEQFFGPGTRLTVL.

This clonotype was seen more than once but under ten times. In DNA form, the CDR3 reads TGCGCCAGCAGCCAAATAACGGGCTATGGCTACACCTTC. Protein product: CASSQITGYGYTF. The chain joins TRBV4-1 to TRBJ1-2, with D hard to call. Germline CDR1 MGHRA, CDR2 YSYEKL. The V end was cut by 2 bases, the J end by 4 bases, with 8 bases between. The CDR3 is made up of 13 amino acids.

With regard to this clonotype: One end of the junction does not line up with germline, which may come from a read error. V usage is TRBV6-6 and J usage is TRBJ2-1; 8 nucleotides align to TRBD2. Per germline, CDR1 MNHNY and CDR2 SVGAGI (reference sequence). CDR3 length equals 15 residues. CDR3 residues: CTSSFGSGDYNEHFF. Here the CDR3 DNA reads TGTACCAGCAGTTTCGGTAGCGGGGATTACAATGAGCACTTCTTC.

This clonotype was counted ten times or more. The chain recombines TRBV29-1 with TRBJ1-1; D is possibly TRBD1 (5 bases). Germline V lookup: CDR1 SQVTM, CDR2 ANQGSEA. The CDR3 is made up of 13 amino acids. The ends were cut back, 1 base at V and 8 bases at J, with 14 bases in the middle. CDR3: CSVEVGEAWEAFF. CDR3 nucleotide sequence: TGCAGCGTTGAAGTGGGGGAGGCCTGGGAAGCTTTCTTT.

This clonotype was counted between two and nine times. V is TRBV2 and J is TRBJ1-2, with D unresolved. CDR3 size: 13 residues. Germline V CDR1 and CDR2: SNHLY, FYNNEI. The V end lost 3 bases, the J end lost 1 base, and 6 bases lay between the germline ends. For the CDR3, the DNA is TGTGCCAGCAGTGATGGGGATAACTATGGCTACACCTTC. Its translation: CASSDGDNYGYTF.

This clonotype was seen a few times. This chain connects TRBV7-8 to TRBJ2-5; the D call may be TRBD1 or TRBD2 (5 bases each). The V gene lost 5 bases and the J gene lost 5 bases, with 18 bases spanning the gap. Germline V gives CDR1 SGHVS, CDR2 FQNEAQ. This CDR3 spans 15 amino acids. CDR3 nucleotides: TGTGCCAGCAGCCAACGGGTGGGAGAGGGGGAGACCCAGTACTTC. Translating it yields CASSQRVGEGETQYF. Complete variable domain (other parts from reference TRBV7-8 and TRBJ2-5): GAGVSQSPRYKVAKRGQDVALRCDPISGHVSLFWYQQALGQGPEFLTYFQNEAQLDKSGLPSDRFFAERPEGSVSTLKIQRTQQEDSAVYLCASSQRVGEGETQYFGPGTRLLVL.

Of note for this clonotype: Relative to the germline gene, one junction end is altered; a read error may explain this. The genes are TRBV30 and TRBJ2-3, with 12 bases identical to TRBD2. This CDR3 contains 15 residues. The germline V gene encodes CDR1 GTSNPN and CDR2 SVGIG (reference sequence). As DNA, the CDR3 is TGTGCCTGGAGCGGACTAGCGGGAACTAAAGATACGCAATATTTT. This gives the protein CAWSGLAGTKDTQYF.

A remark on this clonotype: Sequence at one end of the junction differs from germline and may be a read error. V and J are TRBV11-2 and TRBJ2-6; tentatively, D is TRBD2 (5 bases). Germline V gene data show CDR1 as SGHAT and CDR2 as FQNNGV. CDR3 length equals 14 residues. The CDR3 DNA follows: TGTGCCAGCAGTGCTAGCTCTAGGGCCAACGTCCTGACTTTC. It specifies CASSASSRANVLTF.

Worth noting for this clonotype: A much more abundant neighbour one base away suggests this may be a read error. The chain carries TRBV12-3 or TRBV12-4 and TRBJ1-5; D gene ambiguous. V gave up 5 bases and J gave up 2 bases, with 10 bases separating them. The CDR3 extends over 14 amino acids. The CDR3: CASSPTWGNQPQHF. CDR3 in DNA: TGTGCCAGCAGTCCCACATGGGGCAATCAGCCCCAGCATTTT.

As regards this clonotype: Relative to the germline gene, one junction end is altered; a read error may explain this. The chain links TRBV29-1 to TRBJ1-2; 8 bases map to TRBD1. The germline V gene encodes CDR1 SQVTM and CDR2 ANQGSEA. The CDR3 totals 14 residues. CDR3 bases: TGCAGCACCGAGGGGACAGGCTTTAACTATGGCCACACCTTC. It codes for CSTEGTGFNYGHTF. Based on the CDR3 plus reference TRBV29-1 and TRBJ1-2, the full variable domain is SAVISQKPSRDICQRGTSLTIQCQVDSQVTMMFWYRQQPGQSLTLIATANQGSEATYESGFVIDKFPISRPNLTFSTLTVSNMSPEDSSIYLCSTEGTGFNYGHTFGSGTRLTVV.

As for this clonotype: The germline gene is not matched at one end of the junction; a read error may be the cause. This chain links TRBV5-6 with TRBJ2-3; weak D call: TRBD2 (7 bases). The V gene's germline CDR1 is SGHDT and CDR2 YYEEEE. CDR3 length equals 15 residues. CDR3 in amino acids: CANSFDRGGSSTQYF. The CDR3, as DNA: TGTGCCAACAGCTTCGATAGGGGGGGGTCTAGTACGCAGTATTTT.

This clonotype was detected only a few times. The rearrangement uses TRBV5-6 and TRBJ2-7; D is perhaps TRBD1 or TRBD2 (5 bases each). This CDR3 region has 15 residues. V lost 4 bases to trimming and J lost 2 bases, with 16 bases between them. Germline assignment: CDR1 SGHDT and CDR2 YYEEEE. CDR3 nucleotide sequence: TGTGCCAGCAGCAGAACTAGGGGTTTGGCCTACGAGCAGTACTTC. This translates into CASSRTRGLAYEQYF. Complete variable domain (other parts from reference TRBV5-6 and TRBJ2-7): DAGVTQSPTHLIKTRGQQVTLRCSPKSGHDTVSWYQQALGQGPQFIFQYYEEEERQRGNFPDRFSGHQFPNYSSELNVNALLLGDSALYLCASSRTRGLAYEQYFGPGTRLTVT.

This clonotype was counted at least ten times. DNA for the CDR3: TGTGCCAGCAGCCCGACCCTAAACTTAGCGGGAGGAACCTACGAGCAGTACTTC. Residues: CASSPTLNLAGGTYEQYF. The rearrangement uses TRBV11-2 and TRBJ2-7; 10 nucleotides match TRBD2. CDR3 length equals 18 residues. Losses at the gene ends were 5 bases for V and 2 bases for J; bases not matched to a gene: 15. In germline, CDR1 is SGHAT, CDR2 FQNNGV.